This T cell receptor (beta chain) was captured in a study of shared clonotypes between healthy human individuals. Assay: immunoSEQ multiplex PCR; the TCRdb copy retains only in-frame clones and omits some. The sample yields about 980,000 clones, about three quarters seen once. Findings of the study overall: Clonotype sharing among donors was expected to depend on sequencing depth. As a rule, naive subsets had a larger estimated richness than memory subsets.

About this clone: Antigen unknown.

The germline CDR1 and CDR2 sequences are SGHDT and YYEEEE. The CDR3 runs 13 residues. Trimming removed 0 bases from V and 8 bases from J, with 11 bases in between. The chain is built from TRBV5-6 and TRBJ1-2; D remains unclear. The source is a man aged 18 to 29 in good health. Sequenced sample: memory CD4+ T cells sorted from blood. Subset here: CD45RA-negative fraction. The CDR3 sequence is CASSLASIGGYTF. The CDR3 DNA reads as TGTGCCAGCAGCTTGGCATCCATTGGCGGCTACACCTTC.